What follows describes a single T cell receptor (beta chain). What it binds is unknown. The CDR3 covers 16 residues. With 4 bases removed from V and 4 bases from J, the gap between germline ends came to 18 bases. Per germline, CDR1 SGHNT and CDR2 YYREEE (reference sequence). This sample is drawn from a study of vaccination effects on CD4 cells after COVID-19. CD4+ T cell isolation took place after about nine days of culture. The person's infection with SARS-CoV-2, confirmed by PCR, took place between March and December 2020. Some clones are missing from TCRdb's copy, which holds only in-frame ones; the method was immunoSEQ multiplex PCR. The sample has roughly 64,000 clones; just over 70% are singletons. Study-wide results and limits: Vaccine- and infection-induced clones showed marked clonal contraction late following vaccination.

Source: CD4+ T cells from PBMCs cultured without peptide, taken before COVID-19 vaccination. The origin of this receptor is a human donor who had a prior SARS-CoV-2 infection. V and J are TRBV5-4 and TRBJ2-1; tentative D call: TRBD2 (6 bases). The DNA of the CDR3 is TGTGCCAGCAGCGGGGGGATAGTAGCGGAATACAATGAGCAGTTCTTC. It codes for CASSGGIVAEYNEQFF.